This T cell receptor (beta chain) comes out of a study of T cells after yellow fever vaccination. TCRdb re-called the 5' RACE reads through MiXCR, storing one row per CDR3 protein. The sample comprises around 230,000 distinct CDR3 sequences, around 6.7% of which are singletons, and approximately 1.1% rests with the top ten. The CDR3 loop spans 15 amino acids. Trimming shortened V by 3 bases and J by 0 bases, and 10 bases separated the two germline ends. Germline CDR1 is SGHKS and CDR2 is YYEKEE (reference sequence). The source is a man aged 25-45 years who received the YFV17D yellow fever vaccine. The V gene is TRBV5-5, the J gene TRBJ2-1; no definite D call. This specimen consisted of CD4+ T cells sorted from PBMCs, obtained on the day of the yellow fever booster vaccination. CDR3 protein: CASSWRESSYNEQFF. The CDR3 DNA sequence: TGTGCCAGCAGCTGGAGAGAGAGCTCCTACAATGAGCAGTTCTTC.